This TCR beta chain was obtained from a study of identical twins' blood T cells. Germline loops: CDR1 DFQATT, CDR2 SNEGSKA (reference sequence). This CDR3 has 17 amino acids. J was trimmed by 3 bases and V by 5 bases; bases with no gene match: 14. TCRdb fed the 5' RACE reads into MiXCR, producing one record per CDR3 protein. The sample shows 300,000 to 400,000 distinct CDR3 sequences, about 28% of them seen only once. Comments on this clonotype: Its antigen is currently unknown.

Broader study findings: Top TCRbeta clonotypes were shared more with twin than unrelated donors.

All three twin pairs grew up together with likely shared infections and vaccines. The specimen sequenced was PBMCs. The TCR sequence derives from a woman aged 18-49 years in good health. The chain uses TRBV20-1 and TRBJ2-2; TRBD1 matches 8 bases. Written as DNA, the CDR3 is TGCAGTGCTCCACTCACCAATCAGGGGGCCCACACCGGGGAGCTGTTTTTT. Encoded protein: CSAPLTNQGAHTGELFF.